This TCR beta chain emerged from a study of blood T cell repertoires in COVID-19. Germline V CDR1 and CDR2: MGHRA, YSYEKL. The V gene lost 1 base and the J gene lost 0 bases, with 12 bases spanning the gap. The CDR3 extends over 16 amino acids. TCRdb's table, derived via immunoSEQ multiplex PCR, lists solely in-frame clones and lacks some. Of roughly 700,000 clones listed, around 90% are singletons. The chain carries TRBV4-1 and TRBJ1-1, with no clear D. This TCR was sampled from a woman under 30 with acute or convalescent COVID-19. What was sequenced was peripheral blood. The CDR3 protein is CASSQAPRQVNTEAFF. Written as DNA, the CDR3 is TGCGCCAGCAGCCAAGCGCCTCGGCAGGTGAACACTGAAGCTTTCTTT.